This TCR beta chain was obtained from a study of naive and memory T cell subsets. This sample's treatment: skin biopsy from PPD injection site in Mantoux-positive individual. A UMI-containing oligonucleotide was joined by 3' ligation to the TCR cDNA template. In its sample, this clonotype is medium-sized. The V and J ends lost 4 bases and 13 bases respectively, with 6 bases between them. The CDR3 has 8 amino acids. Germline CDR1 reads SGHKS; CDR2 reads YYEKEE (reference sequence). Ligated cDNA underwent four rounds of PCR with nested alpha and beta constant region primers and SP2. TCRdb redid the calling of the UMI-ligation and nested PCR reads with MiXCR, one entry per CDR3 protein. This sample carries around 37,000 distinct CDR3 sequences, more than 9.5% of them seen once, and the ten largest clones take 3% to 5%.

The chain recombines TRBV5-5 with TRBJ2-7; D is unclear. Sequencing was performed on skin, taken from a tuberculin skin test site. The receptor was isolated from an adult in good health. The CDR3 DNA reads TGTGCCAGCAGCGGCCAATACTTC. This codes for CASSGQYF.